The clone carrying this T cell receptor beta chain occurred a few times. Its antigen is not identified. The CDR3 runs 15 residues. Trimming took off 6 bases at V and 3 bases at J, with 15 bases between the two ends. Germline CDR1 KGHSH, CDR2 LQKENI. The data derive from a study of T cells in Graves' hyperthyroidism and ophthalmopathy. The study, taken as a whole, reports: Separation of ophthalmopathy from stable hyperthyroidism was achieved by a 13 V-J model. Model output signaled ophthalmopathy a median around 5.9 months ahead of onset.

The TCR beta CDR3 regions underwent amplification using RNA transcripts as the source. Primed by the HTBI set, a first-round RT-PCR was run on the TCR CDR3. TCRdb itself ran the multiplex PCR reads through MiXCR, one entry per CDR3 protein. The sample carries around 690,000 distinct CDR3 sequences, around 15% recorded once. Graves' hyperthyroidism without ophthalmopathy progression within 18 months was termed stable. Using more than 8 ml of fresh peripheral blood, PBMCs were prepared. This chain connects TRBV18 to TRBJ1-3; D remains unclear. Sequencing was performed on blood. This receptor was obtained from a man in his forties or fifties with Graves' hyperthyroidism. CDR3 in DNA: TGTGCCAGCTCTCACACGTCCGGCGATGGAAACACCATATATTTT. It codes for CASSHTSGDGNTIYF.